One and the same sample provided the 30 T cell receptor beta chains below, sequenced in a study of beta chain features in type 1 diabetes. Since all of the isolated RNA was reverse transcribed, expressed TCRB transcripts were what got sequenced. TCRdb's copy holds only in-frame clones and misses some; the assay was immunoSEQ multiplex PCR. The sample lists 620,000 or so clones; less than 20% were seen once. The sample comprised naive CD4+ T cells from blood. These receptors were collected from a man younger than 35 in good health.

This clone came up a few times. The chain joins TRBV7-3 to TRBJ2-1; TRBD2 might be the D (5 bases). CDR1 is SGHTA and CDR2 is FQGTGA in the germline V gene. The CDR3 runs 14 residues. Trimming left V 0 bases short and J 7 bases short, with 10 bases between. CDR3 sequence: CASSLTNWENEQFF. The CDR3 region has the DNA TGTGCCAGCAGCTTAACGAACTGGGAGAATGAGCAGTTCTTC.

The J gene is TRBJ2-1, the V gene TRBV28; TRBD1 might be the D (5 bases). The germline V and J ends were trimmed by 7 bases and 4 bases, with 23 bases remaining between them. The CDR3 is made up of 17 amino acids. Looked up from germline, CDR1 is MDHEN and CDR2 is SYDVKM. The CDR3 region is CASKGIPPSTGYNEQFF. Here the CDR3 DNA reads TGTGCCAGCAAAGGGATCCCCCCATCTACAGGATACAATGAGCAGTTCTTC.

The sample holds a few counts of this clone. The V gene is TRBV7-2, the J gene TRBJ2-7; 15 bases are a match to TRBD2. Germline V gene lookup returns CDR1 SGHTA and CDR2 FQGNSA. This CDR3 comprises 17 residues. The J segment lost 4 bases and the V segment lost 5 bases, leaving 9 bases of the junction unmatched. CDR3 amino acids: CASSPPGTSGRLYEQYF. In DNA, the CDR3 is TGTGCCAGCAGCCCCCCAGGGACTAGCGGGAGGCTTTACGAGCAGTACTTC.

The DNA of the CDR3 is TGTGCTAGTGGTTTGGTACCAAGGGGCAGACCCTACGAGCAGTACTTC. Amino acid sequence: CASGLVPRGRPYEQYF. V usage is TRBV12-5 and J usage is TRBJ2-7, with TRBD1 as a possible D gene (5 bases). Trimming removed 0 bases at V and 2 bases at J, with 14 bases between. CDR1 is LGHNT and CDR2 is FRNRAP in the germline V gene. This CDR3 contains 16 residues. Together with reference TRBV12-5 and TRBJ2-7, the CDR3 gives the full variable domain: DARVTQTPRHKVTEMGQEVTMRCQPILGHNTVFWYRQTMMQGLELLAYFRNRAPLDDSGMPKDRFSAEMPDATLATLKIQPSEPRDSAVYFCASGLVPRGRPYEQYFGPGTRLTVT.

This clone was seen more than once but under ten times. This chain connects TRBV30 to TRBJ1-1; possibly TRBD1 for D (6 bases). Between the trimmed V and J ends, which lost 5 bases and 1 base, there was a span of 14 bases. Germline V gives CDR1 GTSNPN, CDR2 SVGIG (reference sequence). This CDR3 comprises 14 residues. CDR3 residues: CAWGRRGANTEAFF. The CDR3 DNA follows: TGTGCCTGGGGCCGTAGGGGGGCGAACACTGAAGCTTTCTTT.

This clone has more than one count but fewer than ten. The V call is TRBV29-1, the J call TRBJ2-7; D is perhaps TRBD2 (6 bases). V gave up 5 bases and J gave up 1 base, with 30 bases separating them. CDR3 length equals 19 residues. Looked up from germline, CDR1 is SQVTM and CDR2 is ANQGSEA. CDR3 loop: CSVLQLNSAIAGRSYEQYF. The CDR3 DNA reads TGCAGCGTTCTGCAACTCAACTCGGCTATCGCGGGAAGGTCCTACGAGCAGTACTTC.

V and J are TRBV14 and TRBJ1-5; 10 bases agree with TRBD1. This CDR3 is 14 amino acids long. CDR1 is SGHDN, CDR2 FVKESK, per germline. V gave up 7 bases and J gave up 5 bases; unmatched junction bases: 5. For the CDR3, the DNA is TGTGCCAGCACCGGGGACAGGGGATATCAGCCCCAGCATTTT. This translates into CASTGDRGYQPQHF.

Only a few counts were recorded for this clone. The chain's CDR3 is CASSVTGTGFSGANVLTF. For the CDR3, the DNA is TGTGCCAGCAGCGTGACCGGGACAGGGTTCTCTGGGGCCAACGTCCTGACTTTC. The rearrangement joins TRBV9 to TRBJ2-6; 9 nucleotides align to TRBD1. CDR1 and CDR2 from the germline V gene are SGDLS and YYNGEE. The CDR3 is 18 amino acids. The V segment lost 2 bases and the J segment 0 bases; nucleotides outside the gene matches: 6.

This clone was recorded a few times. The chain carries TRBV5-4 and TRBJ2-7; a weak D match, TRBD2 (5 bases). Germline V CDR1 and CDR2: SGHNT, YYREEE (reference sequence). Trimming took 0 bases from V and 2 from J, leaving 12 bases between them. This CDR3 region has 15 residues. The CDR3 nucleotides read TGTGCCAGCAGCTTGGATTCGCTAGCCACCTACGAGCAGTACTTC. Translated, it gives CASSLDSLATYEQYF.

The chain links TRBV7-3 to TRBJ2-5; D is possibly TRBD2 (5 bases). The CDR3 has 14 residues. Trimming removed 5 bases from V and 2 bases from J, with 12 bases in between. The germline gives CDR1 SGHTA, CDR2 FQGTGA. CDR3: CASSLDGEQETQYF. The CDR3 nucleotides are TGTGCCAGCAGCCTGGACGGGGAACAAGAGACCCAGTACTTC.

This clone was counted only a few times. The chain joins TRBV7-2 to TRBJ2-7; D not certain. CDR3 size: 13 residues. Germline CDR1 and CDR2: SGHTA and FQGNSA. V shed 2 bases and J shed 7 bases, with 12 bases lying between them. CDR3 DNA sequence: TGTGCCAGCAGCTTACGGCGGCGTCCGGAGCAGTACTTC. The encoded protein is CASSLRRRPEQYF.

This clone was seen more than once but under ten times. The chain employs TRBV7-9 and TRBJ1-4; tentatively, D is TRBD1 (6 bases). CDR1 is SEHNR and CDR2 is FQNEAQ in the germline V gene (reference sequence). Trimming shortened V by 2 bases and J by 7 bases, and 14 bases separated the two germline ends. This CDR3 is 15 amino acids long. This chain's CDR3 is CASSLSRGVSEKLFF. In DNA, the CDR3 is TGTGCCAGCAGCTTATCGAGGGGGGTTAGTGAAAAACTGTTTTTT.

In this sample, this clone turned up many times. The V gene is TRBV11-2, the J gene TRBJ2-1; D is unresolved. This CDR3 is 13 amino acids long. The ends were cut back, 1 base at V and 7 bases at J, with 8 bases in the middle. The germline gives CDR1 SGHAT, CDR2 FQNNGV. The chain's CDR3 is CASSLGRWNEQFF. The CDR3 nucleotides read TGTGCCAGCAGCTTAGGCCGGTGGAATGAGCAGTTCTTC.

CDR3 DNA sequence: TGTGCCAGCAGACACAGGGTTCAAGAGACCCAGTACTTC. Amino acids: CASRHRVQETQYF. The V gene is TRBV28, the J gene TRBJ2-5; tentative D call: TRBD1 (6 bases). The CDR3 spans 13 residues. V shed 6 bases and J shed 2 bases, with 10 bases lying between them. Germline V gene data show CDR1 as MDHEN and CDR2 as SYDVKM.

The chain couples TRBV2 to TRBJ1-1, with unresolved D. This CDR3 has 14 amino acids. The germline V gene encodes CDR1 SNHLY and CDR2 FYNNEI. Trimming took 7 bases from V and 1 from J, leaving 13 bases between them. The CDR3 DNA is TGTGCCAGCATGGGGAGGGTAGGGAACACTGAAGCTTTCTTT. This gives the protein CASMGRVGNTEAFF.

The rearrangement links TRBV4-3 to TRBJ1-1; D possibly corresponds to TRBD1 (6 bases). Looked up from germline, CDR1 is LGHNA and CDR2 is YSLEER. Trimming removed 1 base at V and 6 bases at J, with 15 bases between. The CDR3 covers 15 residues. The CDR3 DNA sequence: TGCGCCAGCAGCCAAGGCCTAACAGGGAAAGCTGAAGCTTTCTTT. Its protein product is CASSQGLTGKAEAFF.

This clone was detected only a few times. This chain uses TRBV28 with TRBJ1-5, with D unclear. The V end lost 6 bases, the J end lost 4 bases, and 10 bases lay between the germline ends. This CDR3 spans 13 amino acids. CDR1 and CDR2 from the germline V gene are MDHEN and SYDVKM. CDR3 coding DNA: TGTGCCAGCAGATCGCCCTTGAATCAGCCCCAGCATTTT. Translated, it gives CASRSPLNQPQHF.

In this sample, this clone turned up a few times. The V and J genes are TRBV14 and TRBJ2-6; 7 bases fit TRBD1. The CDR3 runs 14 residues. V dropped 5 bases and J dropped 9; count of bases not matched to a gene: 7. The germline CDR1 and CDR2 sequences are SGHDN and FVKESK. As DNA, the CDR3 is TGTGCCAGCAGCGTATGGACAGGAATCAACGTCCTGACTTTC. This encodes CASSVWTGINVLTF.

This clone showed up just a few times. The chain joins TRBV7-2 to TRBJ2-3, with 8 bases that match TRBD1. Germline values: CDR1 SGHTA, CDR2 FQGNSA. This CDR3 has 15 amino acids. Unmatched junction bases numbered 4, after V lost 5 bases and J lost 0 bases. The CDR3 here is CASSPRQGSTDTQYF. For the CDR3, the DNA is TGTGCCAGCAGCCCCAGACAGGGGAGCACAGATACGCAGTATTTT.

This clone was detected only a few times. CDR3 DNA sequence: TGTGCCAGCTTCGGGACAGGGGGCTACGAGCAGTACTTC. This gives the protein CASFGTGGYEQYF. The chain carries TRBV6-5 and TRBJ2-7; 11 nucleotides agree with TRBD1. The CDR3 spans 13 residues. V dropped 8 bases and J dropped 3; count of bases not matched to a gene: 3. Germline assignment: CDR1 MNHEY and CDR2 SVGAGI.

This chain links TRBV5-1 with TRBJ2-5, with 15 bases that match TRBD2. The CDR3 contains 18 residues. V lost 0 bases to trimming and J lost 1 base; unmatched junction nucleotides: 4. Germline CDR1 is SGHRS and CDR2 is YFSETQ. The CDR3 nucleotides are TGCGCCAGCAGCTTGGGCGGACTAGCGGGAGGGTTCCAAGAGACCCAGTACTTC. It codes for CASSLGGLAGGFQETQYF.

In its sample, this clone was seen a few times. The chain links TRBV11-2 to TRBJ1-5; D not resolved. V gave up 6 bases and J gave up 3 bases, with 6 bases separating them. CDR3 length equals 12 residues. Germline CDR1 reads SGHAT; CDR2 reads FQNNGV. The CDR3 spells CASSGINQPQHF. The CDR3 coding sequence is TGTGCCAGCAGTGGGATCAATCAGCCCCAGCATTTT.

This chain connects TRBV4-1 to TRBJ2-1; 7 nucleotides align to TRBD1. The germline CDR1 and CDR2 sequences are MGHRA and YSYEKL. Trimming cost V 3 bases and J 0 bases; bases outside gene matches: 8. The CDR3 length is 17 residues. The DNA of the CDR3 is TGCGCCAGCAGCCAGGATCTGGGACAGAGCTCCTACAATGAGCAGTTCTTC. It codes for CASSQDLGQSSYNEQFF.

This clone was seen a handful of times. The junction and the germline gene differ at one end; a read error may be behind it. J is TRBJ2-1 and V is TRBV4-3, with 12 nucleotides matching TRBD1. The length of the CDR3 is 17 residues. The germline CDR1 and CDR2 sequences are LGHNA and YSLEER. CDR3 sequence: CASSQAALGQGALGSLF. The CDR3 nucleotides read TGCGCCAGCAGCCAAGCCGCGCTGGGACAGGGGGCGCTTGGATCGCTCTTC.

The chain joins TRBV18 to TRBJ1-6; D gene ambiguous. This CDR3 is built from 14 residues. V was shortened by 0 bases and J by 7 bases, with 7 bases between the two germline ends. Looked up from germline, CDR1 is KGHSH and CDR2 is LQKENI. The CDR3 sequence: CASSPPWENSPLHF. For the CDR3, the DNA is TGTGCCAGCTCACCACCGTGGGAGAATTCACCCCTCCACTTT.

There are a few counts of this clone. The chain uses TRBV6-5 and TRBJ2-7; D may match TRBD1 or TRBD2 (5 bases each). The V and J ends lost 4 bases and 6 bases respectively, with 13 bases between them. CDR1 and CDR2 from the germline V gene are MNHEY and SVGAGI. CDR3 length: 13 residues. As DNA, the CDR3 is TGTGCCAGCAGTTCGTTCGCTGGGGGCGAGCAGTACTTC. This codes for CASSSFAGGEQYF.

This clone has a handful of counts. The rearrangement links TRBV7-9 to TRBJ2-5; a weak D match, TRBD1 (6 bases). Between the trimmed V and J ends, which lost 1 base and 2 bases, there was a span of 8 bases. Germline CDR1 and CDR2: SEHNR and FQNEAQ (reference sequence). The CDR3 consists of 14 residues. CDR3: CASSLGQDQETQYF. DNA for the CDR3: TGTGCCAGCAGCTTAGGACAGGATCAAGAGACCCAGTACTTC.

This clone was counted a few times. This chain links TRBV10-3 with TRBJ2-7, with 9 bases identical to TRBD1. CDR1 and CDR2 from the germline V gene are ENHRY and SYGVKD. The CDR3 spans 15 residues. The junction had 6 bases not matched to a gene; V was cut back by 1 base and J by 5 bases. CDR3 sequence: CAISEFRQGGDEQYF. The DNA for the CDR3 is TGTGCCATCAGTGAGTTCCGACAGGGGGGCGACGAGCAGTACTTC.

The CDR3 DNA follows: TGTGCCAGCAGCCTTGGGGGACCTAGCGGGACCCAGTACTTC. Amino acid sequence: CASSLGGPSGTQYF. The rearrangement joins TRBV5-4 to TRBJ2-5, with 7 bases lining up with TRBD2. This CDR3 has 14 residues. Germline values: CDR1 SGHNT, CDR2 YYREEE (reference sequence). V shed 4 bases and J 7 bases; nucleotides not matched to a gene: 10.

V and J are TRBV5-4 and TRBJ2-4; D remains unclear. CDR3 length: 14 amino acids. In germline, CDR1 is SGHNT, CDR2 YYREEE (reference sequence). Trimming pared 5 bases from V and 7 bases from J, leaving 16 bases between. This chain's CDR3 is CASSPAPEGNIQYF. CDR3 DNA: TGTGCCAGCAGTCCGGCCCCGGAAGGGAACATTCAGTACTTC. Using reference TRBV5-4 and TRBJ2-4 for the parts outside the CDR3, the full variable domain is ETGVTQSPTHLIKTRGQQVTLRCSSQSGHNTVSWYQQALGQGPQFIFQYYREEENGRGNFPPRFSGLQFPNYSSELNVNALELDDSALYLCASSPAPEGNIQYFGAGTRLSVL.